These 11 T cell receptor beta chains share one sample of origin, sequenced in a study of blood T cell repertoires in COVID-19. Generated by immunoSEQ multiplex PCR, the TCRdb table keeps only in-frame clones and is missing some. The sample has roughly 100,000 clones; around 81% are singletons. Sequencing used peripheral blood. The source is a woman between 70 and 85 years old with acute or convalescent COVID-19.

DNA of the CDR3: TGTGCCAGCGGGGGCTTCGGGGAGACCCAGTACTTC. Translated, it gives CASGGFGETQYF. The V and J genes are TRBV6-5 and TRBJ2-5; D is possibly TRBD1 (6 bases). The CDR3 contains 12 residues. The V gene's germline CDR1 is MNHEY and CDR2 SVGAGI. V gave up 8 bases and J gave up 5 bases, with 12 bases separating them.

The CDR3 DNA is TGTGCCAGCAGTCCCCCGTTTTGGACAGACACCATATATTTT. This encodes CASSPPFWTDTIYF. The chain recombines TRBV28 with TRBJ1-3, with D possibly matching TRBD1 (6 bases). Trimming shortened V by 5 bases and J by 8 bases, and 16 bases separated the two germline ends. This CDR3 contains 14 residues. The germline V gene encodes CDR1 MDHEN and CDR2 SYDVKM.

This sequence joins TRBV6-5 and TRBJ2-1; a possible D gene is TRBD2 (6 bases). There are 14 residues in the CDR3. V lost 7 bases, J lost 8 bases, and 18 bases lay in between. Germline lookup yields CDR1 MNHEY and CDR2 SVGAGI. The CDR3 nucleotides read TGTGCCAGCACCTCCTCCGGCGGGGCCTATGAGCAGTTCTTC. Encoded protein: CASTSSGGAYEQFF.

The J gene is TRBJ1-5, the V gene TRBV2, with 8 bases lining up with TRBD1. The CDR3 length is 14 residues. The germline V gene encodes CDR1 SNHLY and CDR2 FYNNEI. The V gene end was trimmed by 6 bases and the J gene end by 4 bases; junction bases not matched to a gene: 5. The chain's CDR3 is CASRDRGRNQPQHF. In DNA, the CDR3 is TGTGCCAGCAGAGACAGGGGCAGGAATCAGCCCCAGCATTTT.

This clone was recorded a few times. This chain uses TRBV30 with TRBJ1-2; the match to TRBD1 covers 7 bases. The CDR3 loop spans 13 amino acids. V shed 1 base and J 6 bases; nucleotides not matched to a gene: 5. CDR1 is GTSNPN and CDR2 is SVGIG in the germline V gene (reference sequence). DNA for the CDR3: TGTGCCTGGAGTGAGACAGGGTGGCATGGCTACACCTTC. It encodes CAWSETGWHGYTF.

This clone was seen only a few times. The V and J genes are TRBV7-2 and TRBJ2-3, with 12 bases identical to TRBD2. This CDR3 region has 15 residues. Germline V gene data show CDR1 as SGHTA and CDR2 as FQGNSA. V trimming: 5 bases; J trimming: 5 bases; junction bases outside the gene matches: 5. DNA of the CDR3: TGTGCCAGCAGCCCTAGCGGGGGGGCGTTAGATACGCAGTATTTT. As protein: CASSPSGGALDTQYF.

The chain uses TRBV12-3 or TRBV12-4 and TRBJ2-7; D not resolved. With 5 bases removed from V and 3 bases from J, the gap between germline ends came to 11 bases. This CDR3 has 13 residues. Written as DNA, the CDR3 is TGTGCCAGCAGTGTATTGTTGTACTACGAGCAGTACTTC. Translated, it gives CASSVLLYYEQYF.

This sequence joins TRBV15 and TRBJ1-5, with 8 bases aligning to TRBD1. The CDR3 loop spans 15 amino acids. V trimming: 3 bases; J trimming: 5 bases; junction bases outside the gene matches: 6. Germline loops: CDR1 LNHNV, CDR2 YYDKDF (reference sequence). The CDR3 region has the DNA TGTGCCACCAGCAGGACAGGGGTTGGTGATCAGCCCCAGCATTTT. Translation gives CATSRTGVGDQPQHF.

This chain joins TRBV7-2 and TRBJ2-1; no definite D call. The germline V and J ends were trimmed by 0 bases and 9 bases, with 12 bases remaining between them. Looked up from germline, CDR1 is SGHTA and CDR2 is FQGNSA. The CDR3 consists of 14 residues. The CDR3 nucleotides are TGTGCCAGCAGCTTAGCCTTCTTCTCCGGTGAGCAGTTCTTC. Protein: CASSLAFFSGEQFF.

V is TRBV5-1 and J is TRBJ1-5, with a weak D call TRBD1 (5 bases). The CDR3 has 14 residues. Per the germline V gene, CDR1 is SGHRS and CDR2 is YFSETQ. Trimming left V 3 bases short and J 4 bases short, with 11 bases between. The CDR3 sequence is CASSWDGRNQPQHF. CDR3 coding DNA: TGCGCCAGCAGCTGGGACGGGAGGAATCAGCCCCAGCATTTT.

The CDR3 coding sequence is TGCAGCGTTTTCCAGGACAGGGGAGACACTGAAGCTTTCTTT. This sequence encodes CSVFQDRGDTEAFF. The V gene is TRBV29-1, the J gene TRBJ1-1; 9 positions agree with TRBD1. The germline CDR1 and CDR2 sequences are SQVTM and ANQGSEA. This CDR3 region has 14 residues. The V and J ends lost 5 bases and 3 bases, in that order; junction bases with no gene match: 7.